The entry below gives a single T cell receptor beta chain sequence along with its context. This sample is part of a study of Ad26.COV2.S vaccination and SARS-CoV-2 variants. Clones were sequenced by immunoSEQ multiplex PCR, and TCRdb holds only the in-frame ones, with some missing. Among 200,000 to 250,000 clones, around 89% were seen once, and the ten largest hold around 10%. Described treatment: some 20 received Ad26.COV2.S at low or high dose, single or two shots; 5 received placebo; per-sample allocation not given. Day 63 following the first vaccine or placebo injection was when the samples were taken. The CDR3 covers 14 residues. The germline V and J ends were trimmed by 2 bases and 5 bases, with 13 bases remaining between them. In germline, CDR1 is SGHRS, CDR2 YFSETQ.

The starting material was peripheral blood, obtained in a trial of Ad26.COV2.S vaccine versus placebo. This chain links TRBV5-1 with TRBJ2-5; perhaps TRBD2 as D (6 bases). The source of this sequence is a person aged 18-65 years who received the Ad26.COV2.S COVID-19 vaccine or a placebo. CDR3 coding DNA: TGCGCCAGCAGCTTAACGGCGGGGACCGAGACCCAGTACTTC. The encoded protein is CASSLTAGTETQYF.